Each of the 26 T cell receptor beta chains below was sequenced from the same sample in a study of shared clonotypes between healthy human individuals (dated by TCRdb to the early 2020s). Library method: the immunoSEQ multiplex PCR assay. TCRdb took this table from immuneACCESS and kept in-frame rearrangements with V and J called. Such tables lack part of the clones; where checked against another copy, unresolved V genes explain under half of the gap, and the rest is unexplained. In all, the sample holds some 2.3 million clones, and 93% of those were seen once. Roughly 0.36% of the sample is held by the ten biggest clonotypes. The sample taken for sequencing was naive CD4+ T cells from PBMCs. Explained via the paper, the cell subset or site label denotes: CD45RA+ positively selected. Every receptor here comes from a man between 18 and 35 years old in good health. Some clones in this sample may be carry-over from other donors' samples.

The gene calls are TRBV7-9 and TRBJ1-1, with D perhaps TRBD1 (6 bases). V was clipped by 5 bases and J by 11 bases, with 24 bases between them. The germline V gene encodes CDR1 SEHNR and CDR2 FQNEAQ (reference sequence). The CDR3 is 15 residues long. CDR3 sequence (DNA): TGTGCCAGCAGCCCCCCGGGGAGGGGGGGCCTGGATGCTTTCTTT. Protein product: CASSPPGRGGLDAFF.

Only a few counts were recorded for this clone. This rearrangement joins TRBV28 to TRBJ1-1; unclear D gene. This CDR3 spans 12 amino acids. V shed 6 bases and J shed 4 bases, with 9 bases lying between them. Germline V gene sequence: CDR1 MDHEN, CDR2 SYDVKM. CDR3 DNA: TGTGCCAGCAGGGATTTGAGCACTGAAGCTTTCTTT. Amino acid sequence: CASRDLSTEAFF.

This clone was detected only once. The chain employs TRBV7-6 and TRBJ2-7, with TRBD2 matching over 9 bases. V dropped 1 base and J dropped 3; count of bases not matched to a gene: 7. The CDR3 is made up of 16 amino acids. Per germline, CDR1 SGHVS and CDR2 FNYEAQ. DNA for the CDR3: TGTGCCAGCAGCTTAGGCGGGAGGGCAACTTTCTACGAGCAGTACTTC. Protein sequence: CASSLGGRATFYEQYF.

The chain carries TRBV27 and TRBJ2-5; 11 positions match TRBD2. Trimming at V came to 6 bases and at J to 3 bases, leaving 15 bases not matched to a gene. From germline, CDR1 is MNHEY and CDR2 SMNVEV (reference sequence). CDR3 length: 18 amino acids. Written as DNA, the CDR3 is TGTGCCAGCAGCCCCTATAGCGGGAGGGCCCCAGGGGAAGAGACCCAGTACTTC. It translates to CASSPYSGRAPGEETQYF.

To note about this clone: In the same sample, other DNA sequences code for this CDR3. The V call is TRBV7-9, the J call TRBJ2-2; D is unresolved. V dropped 1 base and J dropped 4 bases, with 4 bases sitting between them. CDR3 length: 13 amino acids. Germline V gene sequence: CDR1 SEHNR, CDR2 FQNEAQ (reference sequence). This chain's CDR3 is CASSLGGTGELFF. As DNA, the CDR3 is TGTGCCAGCAGCTTAGGGGGCACCGGGGAGCTGTTTTTT.

The chain couples TRBV7-2 to TRBJ2-1; 7 bases align to TRBD1. The CDR3 consists of 12 residues. The germline gives CDR1 SGHTA, CDR2 FQGNSA. The ends lost 8 bases at V and 9 bases at J; junction bases unmatched: 7. The CDR3 coding sequence is TGTGCCAGCTCATCACAGGGGAGTGAGCAGTTCTTC. Residues: CASSSQGSEQFF.

The chain carries TRBV6-5 and TRBJ2-7; 7 bases match TRBD1. V dropped 6 bases and J dropped 12; count of bases not matched to a gene: 14. The germline CDR1 and CDR2 sequences are MNHEY and SVGAGI. The CDR3 runs 13 residues. CDR3 residues: CASSRDSTSRMYF. CDR3 DNA sequence: TGTGCCAGCAGCAGGGACAGCACCTCGCGTATGTACTTC.

This clone was observed once. The chain couples TRBV5-4 to TRBJ2-1; D possibly matches TRBD1 or TRBD2 (5 bases each). V was cut by 0 bases and J by 10 bases, with 17 bases left in between. The CDR3 contains 15 residues. CDR1 and CDR2 (germline): SGHNT, YYREEE (reference sequence). CDR3 nucleotide sequence: TGTGCCAGCAGCTTGGTTCTGGGGCTAGCAAAAGAGCAGTTCTTC. Encoded protein: CASSLVLGLAKEQFF. Supplemented by reference TRBV5-4 and TRBJ2-1, the full variable domain reads ETGVTQSPTHLIKTRGQQVTLRCSSQSGHNTVSWYQQALGQGPQFIFQYYREEENGRGNFPPRFSGLQFPNYSSELNVNALELDDSALYLCASSLVLGLAKEQFFGPGTRLTVL.

In DNA, the CDR3 is TGTGCCAGCAGCTTATTTCCGGGGCCGAACACTGAAGCTTTCTTT. It translates to CASSLFPGPNTEAFF. The V call is TRBV7-2, the J call TRBJ1-1; D is perhaps TRBD1 (5 bases). CDR3 size: 15 residues. Trimming left V 2 bases short and J 1 base short, with 11 bases between. CDR1 and CDR2 from the germline V gene are SGHTA and FQGNSA.

The chain carries TRBV15 and TRBJ2-7; TRBD2 agrees at 7 bases. Germline-derived CDR1 and CDR2 are LNHNV and YYDKDF (reference sequence). J lost 5 bases, V lost 4 bases, and 8 bases had no gene match. This CDR3 comprises 14 residues. The CDR3 nucleotides read TGTGCCACCAGCACTGGGACTACCGGTCACGAGCAGTACTTC. Its translation is CATSTGTTGHEQYF.

In DNA, the CDR3 is TGCGCCAGCAGTGAGTCGACTAGTTGGTCCTACGAGCAGTACTTC. It codes for CASSESTSWSYEQYF. The chain couples TRBV10-2 to TRBJ2-7, with D possibly TRBD2 on 6 matching bases. Germline V CDR1 and CDR2: WSHSY, SAAADI. Trimming shortened V by 0 bases and J by 1 base, and 10 bases separated the two germline ends. There are 15 residues in the CDR3.

The chain is built from TRBV10-2 and TRBJ2-7, with 8 bases aligning to TRBD2. CDR1 and CDR2 (germline): WSHSY, SAAADI. The CDR3 covers 14 residues. Germline trimming cut 10 bases from V and 1 base from J; bases unmatched to any gene: 9. The CDR3 reads CATDGGGLSYEQYF. CDR3 coding DNA: TGCGCCACCGACGGGGGGGGCTTATCCTACGAGCAGTACTTC.

V and J are TRBV6-1 and TRBJ2-3; 11 bases match TRBD1. The germline gives CDR1 MNHNS, CDR2 SASEGT. This CDR3 has 14 amino acids. V was clipped by 6 bases and J by 6 bases; unmatched bases: 5. The CDR3 loop is CASSRTGGADTQYF. DNA of the CDR3: TGTGCCAGCAGCCGGACAGGGGGCGCGGATACGCAGTATTTT.

The chain combines TRBV5-1 with TRBJ2-1, with D possibly TRBD1 on 6 matching bases. CDR1 SGHRS and CDR2 YFSETQ come from the germline V gene. Trimming pared 4 bases from V and 2 bases from J, leaving 13 bases between. The CDR3 runs 15 residues. CDR3 region: CASSRDTSTYNEQFF. The CDR3 DNA follows: TGCGCCAGCAGCCGGGACACCTCCACCTACAATGAGCAGTTCTTC. The complete variable domain, with remaining parts taken from reference TRBV5-1 and TRBJ2-1, reads KAGVTQTPRYLIKTRGQQVTLSCSPISGHRSVSWYQQTPGQGLQFLFEYFSETQRNKGNFPGRFSGRQFSNSRSEMNVSTLELGDSALYLCASSRDTSTYNEQFFGPGTRLTVL.

The rearrangement joins TRBV27 to TRBJ1-5, with D unclear. This CDR3 region has 13 residues. Germline V gene lookup returns CDR1 MNHEY and CDR2 SMNVEV (reference sequence). The V and J ends lost 5 bases and 3 bases respectively, with 8 bases between them. CDR3 sequence: CASSTAPNQPQHF. CDR3 DNA: TGTGCCAGCAGTACGGCGCCCAATCAGCCCCAGCATTTT.

The V gene is TRBV6-6, the J gene TRBJ1-5, with 9 bases aligning to TRBD1. The V gene's germline CDR1 is MNHNY and CDR2 SVGAGI (reference sequence). This CDR3 has 15 amino acids. The ends lost 2 bases at V and 11 bases at J; junction bases unmatched: 10. CDR3 loop: CASSYNTGTGITQHF. DNA for the CDR3: TGTGCCAGCAGTTACAACACCGGGACAGGGATAACCCAGCATTTT.

The chain couples TRBV5-4 to TRBJ2-1, with 9 bases lining up with TRBD2. The CDR3 extends over 17 amino acids. V dropped 0 bases and J dropped 8; count of bases not matched to a gene: 12. Germline CDR1 SGHNT, CDR2 YYREEE (reference sequence). DNA of the CDR3: TGTGCCAGCAGCTTGGCGGCTAGCGGGAAAATGGTCGATGAGCAGTTCTTC. Its translation is CASSLAASGKMVDEQFF.

The chain joins TRBV28 to TRBJ2-7; possibly TRBD2 for D (7 bases). Germline CDR1 reads MDHEN; CDR2 reads SYDVKM. With 6 bases removed from V and 2 bases from J, the gap between germline ends came to 17 bases. The CDR3 sequence is 15 residues long. As DNA, the CDR3 is TGTGCCAGCAGCGGGGGCGGGGGTAAGACCTACGAGCAGTACTTC. Translated: CASSGGGGKTYEQYF.

This rearrangement joins TRBV28 to TRBJ2-7; D uncertain. V shed 8 bases and J shed 2 bases, with 7 bases lying between them. This CDR3 has 11 amino acids. Germline loops: CDR1 MDHEN, CDR2 SYDVKM. DNA of the CDR3: TGTGCCAGCGCACAGACCTACGAGCAGTACTTC. Its protein product is CASAQTYEQYF.

The V and J genes are TRBV9 and TRBJ1-4, with TRBD1 identical over 10 bases. Looked up from germline, CDR1 is SGDLS and CDR2 is YYNGEE. With 6 bases clipped from V and 4 bases from J, the junction kept 6 bases outside the gene matches. This CDR3 is 15 amino acids long. The CDR3 is CASNRQGAGNEKLFF. CDR3 nucleotides: TGTGCCAGCAACCGACAGGGGGCCGGTAATGAAAAACTGTTTTTT.

Only one count was recorded for this clone. This chain links TRBV15 with TRBJ2-3; D might be TRBD2 (5 bases). The CDR3 covers 13 residues. The V end was cut by 1 base, the J end by 4 bases, with 6 bases between. The germline V gene has CDR1 LNHNV and CDR2 YYDKDF (reference sequence). The CDR3 nucleotides are TGTGCCACCAGCAGAGCCGGGGCAGATACGCAGTATTTT. This codes for CATSRAGADTQYF.

The rearrangement uses TRBV7-3 and TRBJ1-1; TRBD1 matches at 8 bases. The CDR3 totals 14 residues. The germline gives CDR1 SGHTA, CDR2 FQGTGA. V shed 5 bases and J 4 bases; nucleotides not matched to a gene: 6. CDR3 nucleotides: TGTGCCAGCAGCCAGGACAGGGTGGGCACTGAAGCTTTCTTT. This codes for CASSQDRVGTEAFF.

The chain recombines TRBV28 with TRBJ1-1; D call uncertain. CDR1 MDHEN and CDR2 SYDVKM come from the germline V gene. The CDR3 covers 12 residues. V shed 10 bases and J shed 1 base, with 10 bases lying between them. The CDR3, as DNA: TGTGCCACCCTGCGGGGGAACACTGAAGCTTTCTTT. Residues: CATLRGNTEAFF.

CDR3 loop: CASSTATRSPQETQYF. DNA of the CDR3: TGTGCCAGTAGTACCGCCACAAGGAGCCCTCAAGAGACCCAGTACTTC. The rearrangement joins TRBV19 to TRBJ2-5; no clear D. The germline V and J ends were trimmed by 4 bases and 2 bases, with 17 bases remaining between them. Germline values: CDR1 LNHDA, CDR2 SQIVND (reference sequence). The length of the CDR3 is 16 residues.

The V gene is TRBV7-9, the J gene TRBJ1-1; D not resolved. This CDR3 has 13 amino acids. Deletions cut 5 bases from V and 0 bases from J, with 7 bases between. Germline assignment: CDR1 SEHNR and CDR2 FQNEAQ (reference sequence). DNA of the CDR3: TGTGCCAGCAGCGCCTATTTGAACACTGAAGCTTTCTTT. Translated, it gives CASSAYLNTEAFF.

The chain couples TRBV6-5 to TRBJ2-2, with 10 bases aligning to TRBD1. Germline lookup yields CDR1 MNHEY and CDR2 SVGAGI. J lost 3 bases, V lost 7 bases, and 5 bases had no gene match. CDR3 length: 15 residues. The CDR3 sequence: CASNTGTGDTGELFF. DNA for the CDR3: TGTGCCAGCAATACCGGGACAGGGGACACCGGGGAGCTGTTTTTT.